These 18 T cell receptor beta chains were all obtained from the same sample, sequenced in a study of blood T cells in healthy people across ages. Primed by a sample-barcoded 5' primer and a J-beta primer mix, a second PCR proceeded for roughly 6 to 12 cycles. From the 5' RACE reads, TCRdb called clonotypes with MiXCR, one entry per CDR3 protein. Among more than 700,000 distinct CDR3 sequences listed, about 48% were seen once. The sequenced sample was blood. Every receptor here comes from a man of 80 years or more in good health.

The chain joins TRBV7-9 to TRBJ2-1, with D perhaps TRBD1 (5 bases). The germline CDR1 and CDR2 sequences are SEHNR and FQNEAQ (reference sequence). Trimming removed 6 bases from V and 7 bases from J, with 16 bases in between. The CDR3 is 14 residues long. The CDR3 nucleotides are TGTGCCAGCAGTAGCCCAAAGGGGCCAAATGAGCAGTTCTTC. Amino acids: CASSSPKGPNEQFF.

The chain uses TRBV20-1 and TRBJ2-5, with TRBD1 matching over 9 bases. Unmatched junction bases numbered 5, after V lost 4 bases and J lost 5 bases. Germline V lookup: CDR1 DFQATT, CDR2 SNEGSKA (reference sequence). The CDR3 runs 13 residues. In nucleotides, the CDR3 is TGCAGTGCTAAACAGGGGGCGAGGGAGACCCAGTACTTC. Its protein is CSAKQGARETQYF.

The chain carries TRBV18 and TRBJ2-2; possible D gene TRBD1, 6 bases. Deletions cut 2 bases from V and 0 bases from J, with 7 bases between. This CDR3 spans 15 amino acids. In germline, CDR1 is KGHSH, CDR2 LQKENI. The CDR3 nucleotides read TGTGCCAGCTCACCAAGGACAGCGAACACCGGGGAGCTGTTTTTT. Translating gives CASSPRTANTGELFF.

V gene TRBV19 combines with J gene TRBJ2-3; weak D call: TRBD2 (6 bases). CDR1 and CDR2 from the germline V gene are LNHDA and SQIVND (reference sequence). The CDR3 is 15 amino acids. V gave up 9 bases and J gave up 4 bases, with 20 bases separating them. The CDR3 nucleotides read TGTGCCAGAATTGGGAGGACTAAGGGCGCAGATACGCAGTATTTT. Amino acids: CARIGRTKGADTQYF.

The chain combines TRBV5-1 with TRBJ1-5, with a tentative D call TRBD1 (5 bases). Trimming left V 0 bases short and J 5 bases short, with 12 bases between. This CDR3 is 15 amino acids long. Per the germline V gene, CDR1 is SGHRS and CDR2 is YFSETQ. CDR3 coding DNA: TGCGCCAGCAGCTTGGGGACATTGCAGGATCAGCCCCAGCATTTT. Translating it yields CASSLGTLQDQPQHF.

The chain carries TRBV4-1 and TRBJ2-5; TRBD1 is a possible D gene (5 bases). The J call could be wrong; TRBJ2-7 is a better fit for the DNA end. The length of the CDR3 is 16 residues. The germline V gene has CDR1 MGHRA and CDR2 YSYEKL. In nucleotides, the CDR3 is TGCGCCAGCAGCCAAGATGCAACAGGCTTATTATCCGAGCAGTACTTC. Its translation: CASSQDATGLLSEQYF.

V and J are TRBV2 and TRBJ2-7; D is possibly TRBD1 (6 bases). The germline V gene encodes CDR1 SNHLY and CDR2 FYNNEI. V shed 1 base and J shed 3 bases, with 13 bases lying between them. CDR3 length equals 15 residues. CDR3: CASSEDRVRFYEQYF. In DNA form, the CDR3 reads TGTGCCAGCAGTGAAGACAGGGTCCGTTTCTACGAGCAGTACTTC. The full variable domain, rest sourced from reference TRBV2 and TRBJ2-7, is EPEVTQTPSHQVTQMGQEVILRCVPISNHLYFYWYRQILGQKVEFLVSFYNNEISEKSEIFDDQFSVERPDGSNFTLKIRSTKLEDSAMYFCASSEDRVRFYEQYFGPGTRLTVT.

J is TRBJ2-3 and V is TRBV28; D may be TRBD2 (6 bases). Trimming took 8 bases from V and 6 from J, leaving 15 bases between them. CDR1 is MDHEN, CDR2 SYDVKM, per germline. This CDR3 is built from 13 residues. CDR3: CASGFVGGDTQYF. CDR3 in DNA: TGTGCCAGCGGGTTTGTTGGGGGGGATACGCAGTATTTT. The entire variable domain, with the rest obtained from reference TRBV28 and TRBJ2-3, is as follows: DVKVTQSSRYLVKRTGEKVFLECVQDMDHENMFWYRQDPGLGLRLIYFSYDVKMKEKGDIPEGYSVSREKKERFSLILESASTNQTSMYLCASGFVGGDTQYFGPGTRLTVL.

This clonotype showed up just a few times. The chain is built from TRBV12-3 or TRBV12-4 and TRBJ2-7; possibly TRBD1 for D (6 bases). The V end lost 3 bases, the J end lost 6 bases, and 15 bases lay between the germline ends. The CDR3 consists of 14 residues. In nucleotides, the CDR3 is TGTGCCAGCAGTTTTGTGGGGGCAGGGGCCGAGCAGTACTTC. Its protein product is CASSFVGAGAEQYF.

This clonotype came up a few times. The chain combines TRBV5-1 with TRBJ2-1; TRBD1 matches 9 bases. Germline V gene data show CDR1 as SGHRS and CDR2 as YFSETQ. This CDR3 region has 15 residues. V lost 4 bases to trimming and J lost 4 bases; unmatched junction nucleotides: 6. Here the CDR3 reads CASSELGQGYNEQFF. Here the CDR3 DNA reads TGCGCCAGCAGCGAGCTGGGACAGGGATACAATGAGCAGTTCTTC.

This clonotype was found a few times. The genes are TRBV24-1 and TRBJ2-5, with 7 nucleotides matching TRBD2. Germline V lookup: CDR1 KGHDR, CDR2 SFDVKD. This CDR3 is 16 amino acids long. The V gene end was trimmed by 4 bases and the J gene end by 1 base; junction bases not matched to a gene: 8. The CDR3 DNA sequence: TGTGCCACCAGTGACCGGGGGACTATATCCCAAGAGACCCAGTACTTC. It specifies CATSDRGTISQETQYF.

The chain recombines TRBV20-1 with TRBJ2-7; 8 nucleotides match TRBD1. The V gene end was trimmed by 0 bases and the J gene end by 0 bases; junction bases not matched to a gene: 10. Germline CDR1 reads DFQATT; CDR2 reads SNEGSKA (reference sequence). This CDR3 contains 17 residues. For the CDR3, the DNA is TGCAGTGCTAGAGATGTTAGCCCAGGGGGCATCTCCTACGAGCAGTACTTC. Encoded protein: CSARDVSPGGISYEQYF.

The rearrangement links TRBV7-9 to TRBJ2-4; 9 bases are a match to TRBD2. The DNA matches TRBJ2-5 better at its end, which makes the J call doubtful. This CDR3 comprises 15 residues. Germline values: CDR1 SEHNR, CDR2 FQNEAQ (reference sequence). CDR3 in amino acids: CASSAGTSSAETQYF. The CDR3 DNA reads TGTGCCAGCAGCGCCGGGACTAGCTCAGCGGAGACCCAGTACTTC.

The sample holds a few counts of this clonotype. The rearrangement uses TRBV9 and TRBJ2-5, with TRBD1 as a possible D gene (5 bases). In germline, CDR1 is SGDLS, CDR2 YYNGEE. The CDR3 loop spans 14 amino acids. Trimming cost V 0 bases and J 3 bases, with 9 bases left between them. The DNA for the CDR3 is TGTGCCAGCAGCGTAGCAGGCAGGGAAGAGACCCAGTACTTC. It codes for CASSVAGREETQYF.

The chain carries TRBV20-1 and TRBJ1-2, with 9 nucleotides matching TRBD1. This CDR3 contains 14 residues. The germline V gene has CDR1 DFQATT and CDR2 SNEGSKA (reference sequence). CDR3 protein: CSTKRQGVNYGYTF. The CDR3 DNA reads TGCAGCACAAAACGACAGGGGGTTAACTATGGCTACACCTTC.

The chain is built from TRBV21-1 and TRBJ1-2; the D call TRBD1 from the table was never checked on the DNA. TRBV21-1 is reported as a pseudogene. The CDR3 contains 17 residues. The CDR3 nucleotides are TGTGCCAGCAGCAGAATGGACAGGTGCTTGATTAACTATGGCTACACCTTC. Protein product: CASSRMDRCLINYGYTF.

This chain uses TRBV7-9 with TRBJ1-4, with 8 bases that match TRBD1. This CDR3 is built from 16 residues. The germline gives CDR1 SEHNR, CDR2 FQNEAQ (reference sequence). With V trimmed by 5 bases and J by 0 bases, 5 bases remained unmatched. The CDR3 DNA reads TGTGCCAGCAGCGACTCGGACAGGGCAACTAATGAAAAACTGTTTTTT. It is translated as CASSDSDRATNEKLFF.

This clonotype appeared a few times. The gene calls are TRBV20-1 and TRBJ2-7, with 7 positions matching TRBD1. The CDR3 is made up of 14 amino acids. In germline, CDR1 is DFQATT, CDR2 SNEGSKA (reference sequence). V was clipped by 2 bases and J by 4 bases; unmatched bases: 8. The CDR3 DNA reads as TGCAGTGCTAGACCTTCGACAGGGTGGTACGAGCAGTACTTC. Protein sequence: CSARPSTGWYEQYF.